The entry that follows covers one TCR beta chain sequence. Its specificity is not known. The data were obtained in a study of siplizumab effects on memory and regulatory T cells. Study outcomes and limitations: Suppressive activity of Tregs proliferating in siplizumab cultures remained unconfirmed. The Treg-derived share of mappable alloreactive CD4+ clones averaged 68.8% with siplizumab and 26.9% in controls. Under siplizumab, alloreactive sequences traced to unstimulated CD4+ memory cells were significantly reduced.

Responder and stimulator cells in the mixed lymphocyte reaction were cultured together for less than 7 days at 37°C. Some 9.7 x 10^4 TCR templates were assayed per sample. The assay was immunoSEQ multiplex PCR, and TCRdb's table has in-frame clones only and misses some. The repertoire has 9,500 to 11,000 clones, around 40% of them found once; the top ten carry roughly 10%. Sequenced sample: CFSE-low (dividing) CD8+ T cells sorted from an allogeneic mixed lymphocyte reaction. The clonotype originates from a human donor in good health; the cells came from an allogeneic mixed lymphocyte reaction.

The CDR3 nucleotides are TGCGCCAGCAGCCTCGACGGGAGCGGGGGTTACAATGAGCAGTTCTTC. It encodes CASSLDGSGGYNEQFF. The chain carries TRBV4-1 and TRBJ2-1; 8 nucleotides line up with TRBD2. Trimming cost V 4 bases and J 4 bases; bases outside gene matches: 9. The germline CDR1 and CDR2 sequences are MGHRA and YSYEKL. The CDR3 covers 16 residues.